The 28 T cell receptor beta chains below were found in one sample sequenced in a study of regulatory T cells in long-lasting Graves disease. Arm-PCR of CDR3 regions with iRepertoire HTBI primers generated TCR beta libraries. A single record per CDR3 protein comes from TCRdb applying MiXCR to the multiplex PCR reads. The sample shows more than 350,000 distinct CDR3 sequences, approximately 15% of them seen only once. Time point in this sample: newly diagnosed GD, antithyroid drugs for less than 3 months. TCR sequences were obtained from RNA taken from PBMCs. The same data also went into a second study, on T cells in Graves' hyperthyroidism and ophthalmopathy.

This sample comprised peripheral blood mononuclear cells (PBMCs), obtained at new diagnosis, from a patient treated with antithyroid drugs. The receptors shown here come from a woman aged 25 to 39 with Graves disease.

This clonotype appeared many times. The V call is TRBV2, the J call TRBJ2-5; no clear D gene. The DNA end favors TRBJ2-1, so the J call may be wrong. This CDR3 contains 12 residues. CDR1 SNHLY and CDR2 FYNNEI come from the germline V gene. CDR3 nucleotides: TGTGCCAGCGGTGGGTTCCGACGTGAGCAGTTCTTC. Amino acid sequence: CASGGFRREQFF.

This clonotype was observed many times. This rearrangement joins TRBV5-1 to TRBJ1-2; no definite D call. The CDR3 is 13 residues long. Germline lookup yields CDR1 SGHRS and CDR2 YFSETQ. Deletions cut 0 bases from V and 2 bases from J, with 5 bases between. This CDR3 is CASSLGPNYGYTF. In nucleotides, the CDR3 is TGCGCCAGCAGCTTGGGACCGAACTATGGCTACACCTTC.

This clonotype has a handful of counts. The chain combines TRBV29-1 with TRBJ1-2; 7 bases agree with TRBD1. The germline V gene encodes CDR1 SQVTM and CDR2 ANQGSEA. CDR3 length: 12 residues. After removal of 4 bases from V and 8 bases from J, the junction contained 7 bases not matched to a gene. The DNA for the CDR3 is TGCAGCGTTGTGAAGGGGGCGGGAGGCTACACCTTC. Encoded protein: CSVVKGAGGYTF.

This clonotype was detected many times. J is TRBJ1-2 and V is TRBV25-1, with a possible D match to TRBD1 (5 bases). Germline assignment: CDR1 MGHDK and CDR2 SYGVNS. V was trimmed by 2 bases and J by 5 bases, leaving 9 bases between them. The CDR3 extends over 13 amino acids. Written as DNA, the CDR3 is TGTGCCAGCAGTGAAGGGGGACCGTATGGCTACACCTTC. Protein product: CASSEGGPYGYTF.

As for this clonotype: A much bigger clone sits one base away, suggesting this may be a read error. This rearrangement joins TRBV2 to TRBJ2-5; 11 bases are shared with TRBD1. Germline V gene data show CDR1 as SNHLY and CDR2 as FYNNEI. V lost 2 bases and J lost 11; bases outside the gene matches: 19. CDR3 length: 18 amino acids. The CDR3 spells CASSELRPGTGGFNEQYF. Written as DNA, the CDR3 is TGTGCCAGCAGTGAATTGAGGCCCGGGACAGGGGGATTCAATGAGCAGTACTTC. Looking up the rest from reference TRBV2 and TRBJ2-5 gives the full variable domain: EPEVTQTPSHQVTQMGQEVILRCVPISNHLYFYWYRQILGQKVEFLVSFYNNEISEKSEIFDDQFSVERPDGSNFTLKIRSTKLEDSAMYFCASSELRPGTGGFNEQYFGPGTRLLVL.

This clonotype was detected ten times or more. The chain recombines TRBV5-6 with TRBJ2-7; TRBD2 agrees at 7 bases. Per the germline V gene, CDR1 is SGHDT and CDR2 is YYEEEE. The trim removed 4 bases at V and 0 bases at J, leaving 7 bases unmatched. The CDR3 spans 15 residues. Here the CDR3 reads CASSRELAYSYEQYF. In DNA, the CDR3 is TGTGCCAGCAGCAGGGAACTAGCGTACTCCTACGAGCAGTACTTC.

In the case of this clonotype: At one end, the junction sequence differs from germline, possibly due to a read error. This sequence joins TRBV6-2 or TRBV6-3 and TRBJ1-1; the match to TRBD1 covers 8 bases. The V gene's germline CDR1 is MNHEY and CDR2 SVGEGT. This CDR3 comprises 13 residues. CDR3 protein: CAISGQGYTEAFF. CDR3 DNA sequence: TGTGCCATCAGTGGACAGGGTTACACTGAAGCTTTCTTT.

This chain links TRBV6-1 with TRBJ2-7, with 7 bases aligning to TRBD2. V was clipped by 8 bases and J by 5 bases; unmatched bases: 9. This CDR3 has 13 amino acids. From germline, CDR1 is MNHNS and CDR2 SASEGT. CDR3 amino acids: CASLSGIGHEQYF. The DNA for the CDR3 is TGTGCCAGCCTCAGCGGGATAGGCCACGAGCAGTACTTC.

The table lists this clonotype with many counts. This chain joins TRBV2 and TRBJ2-1; D gene ambiguous. Trimming cost V 0 bases and J 0 bases, with 18 bases left between them. CDR1 is SNHLY, CDR2 FYNNEI, per germline. CDR3 length equals 19 residues. The CDR3 DNA reads TGTGCCAGCAGTGAAGCGCTTTTTTGGGCGCAGGCCTCCTACAATGAGCAGTTCTTC. The encoded protein is CASSEALFWAQASYNEQFF.

The chain recombines TRBV27 with TRBJ2-2; D not certain. Per the germline V gene, CDR1 is MNHEY and CDR2 is SMNVEV (reference sequence). V lost 0 bases and J lost 6, with 17 bases in between. The CDR3 contains 17 residues. The CDR3 sequence is CASSLSPGDGRAGELFF. The CDR3, as DNA: TGTGCCAGCAGTTTATCCCCGGGCGATGGGCGAGCCGGGGAGCTGTTTTTT.

This clonotype was recorded many times. The chain links TRBV11-2 to TRBJ2-1; D is unclear. Trimming shortened V by 2 bases and J by 6 bases, and 5 bases separated the two germline ends. Germline V gene data show CDR1 as SGHAT and CDR2 as FQNNGV. This CDR3 comprises 12 residues. CDR3 coding DNA: TGTGCCAGCAGCTTACTTAGCAATGAGCAGTTCTTC. Protein: CASSLLSNEQFF.

The chain joins TRBV6-1 to TRBJ1-4, with TRBD1 identical over 11 bases. The junction had 11 bases not matched to a gene; V was cut back by 6 bases and J by 2 bases. The CDR3 extends over 18 amino acids. Germline CDR1 MNHNS, CDR2 SASEGT. The CDR3 coding sequence is TGTGCCAGCAGGCCGGACAGGGGGCGGGTTTCGACTAATGAAAAACTGTTTTTT. Amino acid sequence: CASRPDRGRVSTNEKLFF.

This chain connects TRBV28 to TRBJ1-1; D is ambiguous. In germline, CDR1 is MDHEN, CDR2 SYDVKM. The CDR3 is 13 residues long. V was pared by 2 bases and J by 3 bases, with 7 bases between. The CDR3: CASSLPRHTEAFF. CDR3 nucleotides: TGTGCCAGCAGTTTACCCCGTCACACTGAAGCTTTCTTT.

This clonotype has ten or more counts. V gene TRBV13 combines with J gene TRBJ2-3, with D tentatively TRBD1 (6 bases). The CDR3 spans 13 residues. The V and J ends lost 3 bases and 3 bases respectively, with 7 bases between them. Germline V gene sequence: CDR1 PRHDT, CDR2 FYEKMQ (reference sequence). CDR3 DNA: TGTGCCAGCAGCTTTGGACAGACAGATACGCAGTATTTT. This translates into CASSFGQTDTQYF.

This clonotype was seen only a few times. V is TRBV13 and J is TRBJ1-1, with D perhaps TRBD1 (6 bases). The CDR3 runs to 12 residues. V lost 4 bases and J 8 bases, leaving 11 bases between the germline ends. Germline-derived CDR1 and CDR2 are PRHDT and FYEKMQ (reference sequence). CDR3 nucleotides: TGTGCCAGCAGCTCCAACAGGGTCGAAGCTTTCTTT. Encoded protein: CASSSNRVEAFF.

At least ten counts were recorded for this clonotype. The rearrangement uses TRBV3-1 and TRBJ2-1; 8 bases line up with TRBD2. This CDR3 contains 18 residues. Germline V gene lookup returns CDR1 LGHDT and CDR2 YNNKEL (reference sequence). V gave up 1 base and J gave up 2 bases; unmatched junction bases: 10. CDR3: CASSQGSLRGLAYNEQFF. The CDR3 coding sequence is TGTGCCAGCAGCCAAGGGTCCTTGAGGGGACTAGCCTACAATGAGCAGTTCTTC.

This clonotype was detected ten times or more. V and J are TRBV3-1 and TRBJ2-7, with D perhaps matching TRBD2 (6 bases). Germline CDR1 LGHDT, CDR2 YNNKEL (reference sequence). V was pared by 0 bases and J by 0 bases, with 15 bases between. The CDR3 is 17 amino acids. In nucleotides, the CDR3 is TGTGCCAGCAGCCAAGATCAGCCAGCGGGCAGCTCCTACGAGCAGTACTTC. Protein: CASSQDQPAGSSYEQYF.

This clonotype has at least ten counts. The genes are TRBV28 and TRBJ1-1; D may be TRBD1 (6 bases). The CDR3 runs 17 residues. Trimming removed 2 bases at V and 0 bases at J, with 16 bases between. CDR1 is MDHEN, CDR2 SYDVKM, per germline. Written as DNA, the CDR3 is TGTGCCAGCAGTTTAAGTTTGGGGGGCGCGATGAACACTGAAGCTTTCTTT. It yields the protein CASSLSLGGAMNTEAFF.

V usage is TRBV19 and J usage is TRBJ2-1; 12 bases fit TRBD2. The V gene end was trimmed by 7 bases and the J gene end by 10 bases; junction bases not matched to a gene: 8. The germline gives CDR1 LNHDA, CDR2 SQIVND (reference sequence). This CDR3 is built from 14 residues. CDR3 sequence reads: CASIRTSGKGEQFF. In DNA, the CDR3 is TGTGCCAGTATCAGGACTAGCGGGAAGGGGGAGCAGTTCTTC.

This clonotype was observed many times. J is TRBJ1-1 and V is TRBV18, with a tentative D call TRBD1 (5 bases). CDR1 and CDR2 from the germline V gene are KGHSH and LQKENI. V was shortened by 5 bases and J by 1 base, with 8 bases between the two germline ends. This CDR3 has 13 residues. CDR3 protein: CASSTTGNTEAFF. In nucleotides, the CDR3 is TGTGCCAGCTCAACTACAGGGAACACTGAAGCTTTCTTT.

This clonotype was detected many times. The chain uses TRBV28 and TRBJ1-5; tentative D call: TRBD1 (5 bases). Between the trimmed V and J ends, which lost 9 bases and 4 bases, there was a span of 25 bases. The CDR3 is 17 residues long. Germline V gives CDR1 MDHEN, CDR2 SYDVKM. The CDR3 protein is CASIPFLKGRSNQPQHF. In DNA, the CDR3 is TGTGCCAGTATCCCTTTTTTAAAGGGGCGAAGTAATCAGCCCCAGCATTTT.

This clonotype was seen many times. The chain joins TRBV2 to TRBJ2-1; D is unclear. With 8 bases removed from V and 7 bases from J, the gap between germline ends came to 24 bases. CDR1 and CDR2 from the germline V gene are SNHLY and FYNNEI. This CDR3 is built from 16 residues. The CDR3 is CASPHTRSDGLNEQFF. The CDR3 DNA reads TGTGCCAGCCCTCACACGAGGTCGGACGGGCTAAATGAGCAGTTCTTC.

In this sample, this clonotype turned up many times. V gene TRBV5-5 combines with J gene TRBJ2-1; D ambiguous. The CDR3 is made up of 11 amino acids. Trimming took 3 bases from V and 7 from J, leaving 5 bases between them. Per germline, CDR1 SGHKS and CDR2 YYEKEE (reference sequence). CDR3 DNA sequence: TGTGCCAGCAGCTCTTTTAATGAGCAGTTCTTC. This sequence encodes CASSSFNEQFF.

The chain is built from TRBV19 and TRBJ1-5; no definite D call. CDR1 is LNHDA and CDR2 is SQIVND in the germline V gene (reference sequence). The CDR3 length is 16 residues. Trimming left V 5 bases short and J 5 bases short, with 19 bases between. Here the CDR3 reads CASSPRLGNYDQPQHF. The CDR3 DNA reads TGTGCCAGTAGTCCCCGATTGGGTAACTATGATCAGCCCCAGCATTTT.

Remarks on this clonotype: This sequence may be a read error, since a much larger clone differs from it by one base. This CDR3 is missing its conserved last phenylalanine or tryptophan, likely due to a read error. The rearrangement links TRBV13 to TRBJ1-1; D is ambiguous. Germline V gene sequence: CDR1 PRHDT, CDR2 FYEKMQ (reference sequence). Trimming left V 0 bases short and J 4 bases short, with 18 bases between. CDR3 length: 17 residues. The CDR3 loop reads CASSLGLENPLTTEAFL. In DNA form, the CDR3 reads TGTGCCAGCAGCTTAGGCCTGGAAAATCCCCTAACCACTGAAGCTTTCCTT.

This clonotype was counted many times. The chain links TRBV2 to TRBJ1-1, with D perhaps TRBD1 (5 bases). Germline assignment: CDR1 SNHLY and CDR2 FYNNEI. The CDR3 spans 13 residues. V dropped 4 bases and J dropped 6 bases, with 12 bases sitting between them. The CDR3 coding sequence is TGTGCCAGCAGTGTCCAGGGTTTGGCTGAAGCTTTCTTT. Translation gives CASSVQGLAEAFF.

There are many counts of this clonotype. The V call is TRBV11-2, the J call TRBJ1-6; D not resolved. The CDR3 runs 17 residues. Germline CDR1 SGHAT, CDR2 FQNNGV. V lost 5 bases, J lost 3 bases, and 17 bases lay in between. CDR3 DNA: TGTGCCAGCAGCAGGCGGGCCCCAAGGAACTATAATTCACCCCTCCACTTT. It is translated as CASSRRAPRNYNSPLHF.

This clonotype turned up a few times. V usage is TRBV29-1 and J usage is TRBJ2-7, with D tentatively TRBD1 (6 bases). V was clipped by 6 bases and J by 0 bases, with 12 bases between them. The CDR3 consists of 13 residues. Germline loops: CDR1 SQVTM, CDR2 ANQGSEA. The CDR3 loop is CSVDGQSSYEQYF. DNA for the CDR3: TGCAGCGTGGATGGACAGAGCTCCTACGAGCAGTACTTC.